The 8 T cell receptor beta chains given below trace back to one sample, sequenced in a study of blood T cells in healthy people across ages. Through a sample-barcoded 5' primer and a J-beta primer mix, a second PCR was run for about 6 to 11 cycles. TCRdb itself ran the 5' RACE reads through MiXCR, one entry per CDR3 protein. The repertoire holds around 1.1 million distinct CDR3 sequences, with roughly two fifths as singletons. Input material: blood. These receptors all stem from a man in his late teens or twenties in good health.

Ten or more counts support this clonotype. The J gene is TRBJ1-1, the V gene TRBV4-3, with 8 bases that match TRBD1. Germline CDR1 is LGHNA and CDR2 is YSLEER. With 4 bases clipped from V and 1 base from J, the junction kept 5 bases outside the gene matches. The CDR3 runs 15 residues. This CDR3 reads CASSPQTGANTEAFF. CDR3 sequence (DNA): TGCGCCAGCAGCCCCCAGACAGGGGCGAACACTGAAGCTTTCTTT.

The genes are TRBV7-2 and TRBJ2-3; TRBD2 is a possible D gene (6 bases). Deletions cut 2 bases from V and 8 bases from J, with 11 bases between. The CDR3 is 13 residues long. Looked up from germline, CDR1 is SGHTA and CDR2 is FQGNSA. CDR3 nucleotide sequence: TGTGCCAGCAGCTTAAATCAGGAGGGTACGCAGTATTTT. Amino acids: CASSLNQEGTQYF.

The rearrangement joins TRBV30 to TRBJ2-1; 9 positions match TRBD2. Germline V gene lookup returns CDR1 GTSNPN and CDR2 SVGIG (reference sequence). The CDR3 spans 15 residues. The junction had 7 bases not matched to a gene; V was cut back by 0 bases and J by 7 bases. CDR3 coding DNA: TGTGCCTGGAGTGTCGGGCTAGCGGGGAGAAATGAGCAGTTCTTC. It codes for CAWSVGLAGRNEQFF.

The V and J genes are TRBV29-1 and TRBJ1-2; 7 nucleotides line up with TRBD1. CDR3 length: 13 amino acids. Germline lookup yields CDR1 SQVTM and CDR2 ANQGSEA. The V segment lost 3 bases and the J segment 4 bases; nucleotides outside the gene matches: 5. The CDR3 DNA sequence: TGCAGCGTTGACCAAGGACAGGCCTATGGCTACACCTTC. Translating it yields CSVDQGQAYGYTF.

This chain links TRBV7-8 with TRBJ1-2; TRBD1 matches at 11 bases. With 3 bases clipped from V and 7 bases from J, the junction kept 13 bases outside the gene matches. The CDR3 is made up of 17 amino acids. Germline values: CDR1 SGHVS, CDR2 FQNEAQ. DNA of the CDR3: TGTGCCAGCAGCTTTCAGAAACGGGGACAGGGGGAGCGTGGCTACACCTTC. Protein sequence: CASSFQKRGQGERGYTF.

CDR3 amino acids: CASSIPKVAYTEAFF. The CDR3 coding sequence is TGTGCCAGTAGTATCCCCAAAGTGGCATACACTGAAGCTTTCTTT. The rearrangement links TRBV19 to TRBJ1-1, with D uncertain. Trimming took off 3 bases at V and 3 bases at J, with 14 bases between the two ends. This CDR3 is built from 15 residues. Germline loops: CDR1 LNHDA, CDR2 SQIVND (reference sequence).

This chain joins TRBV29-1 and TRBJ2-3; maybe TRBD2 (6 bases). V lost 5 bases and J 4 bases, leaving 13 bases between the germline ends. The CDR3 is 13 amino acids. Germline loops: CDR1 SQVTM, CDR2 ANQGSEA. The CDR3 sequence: CSVYAGEADTQYF. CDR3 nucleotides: TGCAGCGTTTACGCCGGGGAGGCAGATACGCAGTATTTT.

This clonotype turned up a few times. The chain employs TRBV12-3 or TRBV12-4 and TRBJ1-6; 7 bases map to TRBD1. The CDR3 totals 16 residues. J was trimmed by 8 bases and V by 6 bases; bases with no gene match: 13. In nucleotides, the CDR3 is TGTGCCAGCAGACAATCCTGGACAGGAGATTATTCACCCCTCCACTTT. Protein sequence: CASRQSWTGDYSPLHF.